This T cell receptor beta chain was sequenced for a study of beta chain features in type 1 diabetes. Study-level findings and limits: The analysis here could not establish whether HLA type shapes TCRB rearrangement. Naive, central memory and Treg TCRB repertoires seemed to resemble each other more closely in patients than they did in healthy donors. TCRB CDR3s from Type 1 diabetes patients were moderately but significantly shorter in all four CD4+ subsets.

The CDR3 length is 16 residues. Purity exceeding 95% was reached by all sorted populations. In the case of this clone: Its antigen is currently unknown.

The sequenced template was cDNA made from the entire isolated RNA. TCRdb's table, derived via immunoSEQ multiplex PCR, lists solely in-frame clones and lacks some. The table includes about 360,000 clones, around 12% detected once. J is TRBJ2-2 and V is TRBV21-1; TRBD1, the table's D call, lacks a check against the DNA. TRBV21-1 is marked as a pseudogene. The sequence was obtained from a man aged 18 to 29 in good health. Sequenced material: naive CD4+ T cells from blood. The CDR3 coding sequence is TGTGCCAGCAGCAAAGTGGACAGGGACGACACCGGGGAGCTGTTTTTT. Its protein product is CASSKVDRDDTGELFF.